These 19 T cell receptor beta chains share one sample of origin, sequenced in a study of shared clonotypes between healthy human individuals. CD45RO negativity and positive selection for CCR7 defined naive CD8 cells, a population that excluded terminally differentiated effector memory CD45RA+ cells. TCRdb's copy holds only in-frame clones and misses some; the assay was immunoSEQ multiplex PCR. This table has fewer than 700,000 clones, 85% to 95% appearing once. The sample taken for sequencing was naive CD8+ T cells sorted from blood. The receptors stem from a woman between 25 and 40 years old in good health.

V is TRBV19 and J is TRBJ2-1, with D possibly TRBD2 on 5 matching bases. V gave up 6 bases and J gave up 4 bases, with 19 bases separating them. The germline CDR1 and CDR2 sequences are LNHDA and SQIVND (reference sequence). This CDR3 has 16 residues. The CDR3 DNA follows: TGTGCCAGTAGCCCCCCCGGGAAGGAACTATACAATGAGCAGTTCTTC. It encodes CASSPPGKELYNEQFF.

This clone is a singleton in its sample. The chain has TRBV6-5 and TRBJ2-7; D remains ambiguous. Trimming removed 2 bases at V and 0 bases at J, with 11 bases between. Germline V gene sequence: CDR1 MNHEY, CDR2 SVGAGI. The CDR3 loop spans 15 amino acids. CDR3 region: CASSYSPDASYEQYF. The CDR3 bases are TGTGCCAGCAGTTACAGCCCCGACGCCTCCTACGAGCAGTACTTC.

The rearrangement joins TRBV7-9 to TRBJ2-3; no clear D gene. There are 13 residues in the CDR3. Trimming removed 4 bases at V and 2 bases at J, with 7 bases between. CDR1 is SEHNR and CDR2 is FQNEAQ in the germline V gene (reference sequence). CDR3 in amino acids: CASSSMVTDTQYF. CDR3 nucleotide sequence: TGTGCCAGCAGCTCCATGGTCACAGATACGCAGTATTTT.

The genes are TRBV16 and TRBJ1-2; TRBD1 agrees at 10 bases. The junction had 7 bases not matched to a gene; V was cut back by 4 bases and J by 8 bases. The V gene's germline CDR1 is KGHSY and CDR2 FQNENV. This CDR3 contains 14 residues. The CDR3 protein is CASSPDGTGAGYTF. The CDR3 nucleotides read TGTGCCAGCAGCCCGGACGGGACAGGGGCCGGCTACACCTTC.

CDR3 bases: TGTGCCACCAGCGAGGGGGTGGGAAACACAGATACGCAGTATTTT. Its translation: CATSEGVGNTDTQYF. The rearrangement links TRBV15 to TRBJ2-3, with a weak D call TRBD1 (6 bases). V lost 5 bases and J 2 bases, leaving 14 bases between the germline ends. Germline V gives CDR1 LNHNV, CDR2 YYDKDF (reference sequence). The CDR3 has 15 residues.

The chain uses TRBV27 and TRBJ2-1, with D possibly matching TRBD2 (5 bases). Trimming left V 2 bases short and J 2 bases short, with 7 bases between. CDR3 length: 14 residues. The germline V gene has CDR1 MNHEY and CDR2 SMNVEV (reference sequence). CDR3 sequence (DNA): TGTGCCAGCAGTTTAGAGGGTCCCTACAATGAGCAGTTCTTC. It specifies CASSLEGPYNEQFF.

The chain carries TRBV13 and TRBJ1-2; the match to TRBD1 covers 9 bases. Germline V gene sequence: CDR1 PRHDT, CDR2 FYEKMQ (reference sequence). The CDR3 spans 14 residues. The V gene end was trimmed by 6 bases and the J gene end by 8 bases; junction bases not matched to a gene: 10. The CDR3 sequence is CASSQITGGGGYTF. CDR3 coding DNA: TGTGCCAGCAGTCAAATAACAGGGGGCGGCGGCTACACCTTC.

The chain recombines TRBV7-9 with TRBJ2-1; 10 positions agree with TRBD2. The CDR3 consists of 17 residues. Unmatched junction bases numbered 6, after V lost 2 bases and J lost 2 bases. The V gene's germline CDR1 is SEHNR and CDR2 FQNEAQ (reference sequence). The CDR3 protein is CASSLRASGSTYNEQFF. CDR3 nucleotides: TGTGCCAGCAGCTTAAGGGCTAGCGGGAGCACCTACAATGAGCAGTTCTTC.

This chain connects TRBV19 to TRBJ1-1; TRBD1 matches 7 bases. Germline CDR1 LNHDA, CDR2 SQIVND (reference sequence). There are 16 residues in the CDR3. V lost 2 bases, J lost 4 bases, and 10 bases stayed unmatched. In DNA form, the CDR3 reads TGTGCCAGTAGTATATGGGGGACAGAACTGGGCACTGAAGCTTTCTTT. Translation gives CASSIWGTELGTEAFF. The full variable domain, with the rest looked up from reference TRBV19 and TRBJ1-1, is DGGITQSPKYLFRKEGQNVTLSCEQNLNHDAMYWYRQDPGQGLRLIYYSQIVNDFQKGDIAEGYSVSREKKESFPLTVTSAQKNPTAFYLCASSIWGTELGTEAFFGQGTRLTVV.

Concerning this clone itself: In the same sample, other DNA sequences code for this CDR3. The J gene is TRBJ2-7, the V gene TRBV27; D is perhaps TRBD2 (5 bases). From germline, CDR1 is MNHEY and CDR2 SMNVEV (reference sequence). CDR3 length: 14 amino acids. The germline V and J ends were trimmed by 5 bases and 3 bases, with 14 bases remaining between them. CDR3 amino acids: CASSHPGRGYEQYF. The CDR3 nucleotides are TGTGCCAGCAGTCACCCGGGGAGAGGCTACGAGCAGTACTTC.

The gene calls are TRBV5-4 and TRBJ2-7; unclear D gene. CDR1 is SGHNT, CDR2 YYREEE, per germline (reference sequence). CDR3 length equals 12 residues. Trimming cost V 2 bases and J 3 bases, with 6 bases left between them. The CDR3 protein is CASSLQNYEQYF. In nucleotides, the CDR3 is TGTGCCAGCAGCTTACAGAACTACGAGCAGTACTTC. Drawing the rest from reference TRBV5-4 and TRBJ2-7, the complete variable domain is ETGVTQSPTHLIKTRGQQVTLRCSSQSGHNTVSWYQQALGQGPQFIFQYYREEENGRGNFPPRFSGLQFPNYSSELNVNALELDDSALYLCASSLQNYEQYFGPGTRLTVT.

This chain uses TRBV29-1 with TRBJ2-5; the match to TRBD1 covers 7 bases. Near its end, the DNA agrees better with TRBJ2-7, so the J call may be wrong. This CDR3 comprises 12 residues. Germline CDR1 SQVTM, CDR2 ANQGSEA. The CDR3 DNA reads TGCAGCGGATCGACAGGGATCTACGAGCAGTACTTC. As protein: CSGSTGIYEQYF.

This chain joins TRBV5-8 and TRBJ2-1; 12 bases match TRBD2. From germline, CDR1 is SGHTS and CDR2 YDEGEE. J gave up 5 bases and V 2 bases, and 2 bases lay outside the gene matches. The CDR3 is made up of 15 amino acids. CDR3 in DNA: TGTGCCAGCAGCTTAAGGACTAGCGGGAACAATGAGCAGTTCTTC. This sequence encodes CASSLRTSGNNEQFF.

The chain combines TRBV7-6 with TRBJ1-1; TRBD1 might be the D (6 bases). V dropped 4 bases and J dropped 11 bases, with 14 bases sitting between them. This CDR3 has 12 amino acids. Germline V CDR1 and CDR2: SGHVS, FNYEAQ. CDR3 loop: CASSSGRGYAFF. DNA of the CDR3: TGTGCCAGCAGCTCCGGGAGGGGGTATGCTTTCTTT.

The CDR3 bases are TGTGCCAGCAGCTCATACAGGGATTCTTACTACGAGCAGTACTTC. It codes for CASSSYRDSYYEQYF. This chain joins TRBV7-9 and TRBJ2-7, with a tentative D call TRBD1 (6 bases). In germline, CDR1 is SEHNR, CDR2 FQNEAQ (reference sequence). This CDR3 spans 15 amino acids. The V gene lost 4 bases and the J gene lost 3 bases, with 16 bases spanning the gap.

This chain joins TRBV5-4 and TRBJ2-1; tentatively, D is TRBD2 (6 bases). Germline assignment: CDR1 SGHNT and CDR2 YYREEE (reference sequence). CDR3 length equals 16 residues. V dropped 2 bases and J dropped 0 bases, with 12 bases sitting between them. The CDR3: CASSFGGPSSYNEQFF. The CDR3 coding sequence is TGTGCCAGCAGCTTTGGAGGGCCTAGCTCCTACAATGAGCAGTTCTTC.

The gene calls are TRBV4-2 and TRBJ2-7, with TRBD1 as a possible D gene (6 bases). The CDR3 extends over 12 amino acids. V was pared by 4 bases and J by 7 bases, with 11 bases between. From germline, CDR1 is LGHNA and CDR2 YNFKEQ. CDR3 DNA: TGTGCCAGCAGCCTGGGGGCTCGGGAGCAGTACTTC. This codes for CASSLGAREQYF.

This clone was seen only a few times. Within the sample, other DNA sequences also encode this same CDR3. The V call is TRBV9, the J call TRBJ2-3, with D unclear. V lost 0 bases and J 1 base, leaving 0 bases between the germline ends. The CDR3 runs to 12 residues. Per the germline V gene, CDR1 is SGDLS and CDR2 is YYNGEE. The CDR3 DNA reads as TGTGCCAGCAGCGTAGGCACAGATACGCAGTATTTT. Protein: CASSVGTDTQYF.

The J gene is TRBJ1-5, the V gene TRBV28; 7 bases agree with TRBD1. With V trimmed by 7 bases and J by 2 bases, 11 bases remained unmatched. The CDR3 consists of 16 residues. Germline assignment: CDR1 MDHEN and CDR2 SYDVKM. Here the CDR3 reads CASTLMRRGGNQPQHF. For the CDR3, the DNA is TGTGCCAGCACCTTGATGCGCAGGGGGGGCAATCAGCCCCAGCATTTT.